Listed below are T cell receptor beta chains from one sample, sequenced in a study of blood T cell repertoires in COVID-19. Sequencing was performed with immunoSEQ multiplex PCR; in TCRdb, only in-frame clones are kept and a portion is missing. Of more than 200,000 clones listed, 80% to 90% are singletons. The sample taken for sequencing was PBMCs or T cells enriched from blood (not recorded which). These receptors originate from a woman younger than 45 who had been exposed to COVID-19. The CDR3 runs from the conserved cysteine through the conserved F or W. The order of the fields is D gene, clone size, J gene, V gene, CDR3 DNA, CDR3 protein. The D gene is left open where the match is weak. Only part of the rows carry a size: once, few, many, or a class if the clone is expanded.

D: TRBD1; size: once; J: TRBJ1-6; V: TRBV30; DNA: TGTGCCTGGAGTGAGGGGACAGCACTCTCACCCCTCCACTTT; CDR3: CAWSEGTALSPLHF
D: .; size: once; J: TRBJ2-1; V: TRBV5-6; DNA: TGTGCCAGCAGCTTGTTTTTACAGATCTTATTCAATGAGCAGTTCTTC; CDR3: CASSLFLQILFNEQFF
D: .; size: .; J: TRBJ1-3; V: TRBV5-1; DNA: TGCGCCAGCAGCTTGACGGGGACTACTGGAAACACCATATATTTT; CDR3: CASSLTGTTGNTIYF
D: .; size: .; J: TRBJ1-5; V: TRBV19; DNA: TGTGCCAGTAGTCCAGGTAGCAATCAGCCCCAGCATTTT; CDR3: CASSPGSNQPQHF
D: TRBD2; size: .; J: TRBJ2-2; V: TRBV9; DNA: TGTGCCAGCAGCGCCCATGTGGGAGGGCCCGGGGAGCTGTTTTTT; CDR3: CASSAHVGGPGELFF
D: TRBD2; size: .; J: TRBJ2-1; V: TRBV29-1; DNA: TGCAGCGTTGTAGGGACTAGATTCAATGAGCAGTTCTTC; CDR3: CSVVGTRFNEQFF
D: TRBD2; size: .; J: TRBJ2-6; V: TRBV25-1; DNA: TGTGCCAGCAGTGAGGGGGGGATAGACAACGTCCTGACTTTC; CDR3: CASSEGGIDNVLTF
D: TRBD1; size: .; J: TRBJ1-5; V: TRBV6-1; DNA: TGTGCCAGCAGTGAATGGGGGACAGTAAGCAATCAGCCCCAGCATTTT; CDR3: CASSEWGTVSNQPQHF
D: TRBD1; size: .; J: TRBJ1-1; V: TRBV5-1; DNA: TGCGCCAGCAGCCCAGGACAGGTTGGGGGCACTGAAGCTTTCTTT; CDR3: CASSPGQVGGTEAFF
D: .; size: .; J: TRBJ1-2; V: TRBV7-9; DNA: TGTGCCAGCAGCCCGGCGGGAGACTATGGCTACACCTTC; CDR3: CASSPAGDYGYTF
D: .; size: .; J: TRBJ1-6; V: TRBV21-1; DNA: TGTGCCAGCAGCATCCGGGACAGGGGCAATAATTCACCCCTCCACTTT; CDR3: CASSIRDRGNNSPLHF
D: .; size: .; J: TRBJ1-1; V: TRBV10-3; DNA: TGTGCCATCAGTGATAACAGCGGGAACACTGAAGCTTTCTTT; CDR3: CAISDNSGNTEAFF
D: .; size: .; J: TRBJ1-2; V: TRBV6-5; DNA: TGTGCCAGCAGTTACTCCAGGGGAAAGAACTATGGCTACACCTTC; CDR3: CASSYSRGKNYGYTF
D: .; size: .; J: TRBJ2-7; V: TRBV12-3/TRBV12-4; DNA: TGTGCCAGCAGTAAGCGGGTAGGCTACGAGCAGTACTTC; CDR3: CASSKRVGYEQYF
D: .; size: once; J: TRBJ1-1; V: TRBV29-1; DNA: TGCAGCGTGAAACAGAACACTGAAGCTTTCTTT; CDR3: CSVKQNTEAFF
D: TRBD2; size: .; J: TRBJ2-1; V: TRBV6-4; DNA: TGTGCCAGCAGCGTTGGACTAGCGGGAAGAAGGGGCCCCTACAATGAGCAGTTCTTC; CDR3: CASSVGLAGRRGPYNEQFF
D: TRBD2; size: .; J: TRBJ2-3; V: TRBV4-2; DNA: TGTGCCAGCAGCCAAGGGCTAGCGGGAGGGCCGGGAACAGATACGCAGTATTTT; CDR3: CASSQGLAGGPGTDTQYF
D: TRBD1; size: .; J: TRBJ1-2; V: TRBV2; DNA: TGTGCCAGCAGCGCCTTCAGGGGGGACTATGGCTACACCTTC; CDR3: CASSAFRGDYGYTF
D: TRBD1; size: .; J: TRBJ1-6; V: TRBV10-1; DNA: TGCGCCAGCAGTGAAGGTCCAGGGGGCAGCTCACCCCTCCACTTT; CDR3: CASSEGPGGSSPLHF
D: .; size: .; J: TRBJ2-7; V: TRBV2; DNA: TGTGCCAGCAGTGTTAGCGCGGAAGCCAACGAGCAGTACTTC; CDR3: CASSVSAEANEQYF
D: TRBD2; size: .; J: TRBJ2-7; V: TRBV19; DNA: TGTGCCAGTAGTCTAGGACTAGCGGGCTTATACGAGCAGTACTTC; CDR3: CASSLGLAGLYEQYF
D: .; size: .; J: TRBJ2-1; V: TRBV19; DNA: TGTGCCAGTAGTATAGGAGGCTCAGACTTCTACAATGAGCAGTTCTTC; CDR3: CASSIGGSDFYNEQFF
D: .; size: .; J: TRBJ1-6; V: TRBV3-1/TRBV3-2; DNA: TGTGCCAGCAGCCAAGATCGGGGGGGTGGTGGTGTACGGAATTCACCCCTCCACTTT; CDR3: CASSQDRGGGGVRNSPLHF
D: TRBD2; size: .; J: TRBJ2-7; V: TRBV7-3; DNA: TGTGCCAGCAGCTTAACGGCCGGGACTAGCGACGAGCAGTACTTC; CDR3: CASSLTAGTSDEQYF
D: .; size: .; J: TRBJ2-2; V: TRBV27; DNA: TGTGCCAGCAGGCCAAGAATGTGGACAGATAACACCGGGGAGCTGTTTTTT; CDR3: CASRPRMWTDNTGELFF
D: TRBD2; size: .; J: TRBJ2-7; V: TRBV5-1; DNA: TGCGCCAGCAGCTCCGGACTAGCGGGAGCGGGAGTGTACGAGCAGTACTTC; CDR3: CASSSGLAGAGVYEQYF
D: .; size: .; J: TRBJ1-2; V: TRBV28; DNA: TGTGCCAGCAGTTTTTCAGGGTTCGGCTACACCTTC; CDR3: CASSFSGFGYTF
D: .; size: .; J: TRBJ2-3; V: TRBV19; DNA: TGTGCCAGTAGTATAACGGAGAGCACAGATACGCAGTATTTT; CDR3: CASSITESTDTQYF
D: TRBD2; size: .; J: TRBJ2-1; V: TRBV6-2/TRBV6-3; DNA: TGTGCCAGCAGTCAGCCGGGACTAGCGGGTGGCTCCTACAATGAGCAGTTCTTC; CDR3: CASSQPGLAGGSYNEQFF
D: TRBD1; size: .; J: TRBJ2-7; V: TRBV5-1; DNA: TGCGCCAGCAGCTTGGGACAGGGGAGCCAATCCTACGAGCAGTACTTC; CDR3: CASSLGQGSQSYEQYF
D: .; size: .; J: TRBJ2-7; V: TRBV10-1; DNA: TGCGCCAGCAGTGAGGGCAGATCCTACGAGCAGTACTTC; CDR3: CASSEGRSYEQYF
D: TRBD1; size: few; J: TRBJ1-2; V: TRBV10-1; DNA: TGCGCCAGCAGTGAGTCGACAGGGGTTGGCTACACCTTC; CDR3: CASSESTGVGYTF
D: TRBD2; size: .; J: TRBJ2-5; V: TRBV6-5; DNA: TGTGCCAGCAGTTTGACTAGCGGGAGGGGGGATGAGACCCAGTACTTC; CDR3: CASSLTSGRGDETQYF
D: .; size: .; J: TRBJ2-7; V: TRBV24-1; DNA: TGTGCCACCAGTGATGGGGAGAGCTACGAGCAGTACTTC; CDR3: CATSDGESYEQYF
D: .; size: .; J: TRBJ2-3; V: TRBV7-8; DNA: TGTGCCAGCAGCCCCCACACAGATACGCAGTATTTT; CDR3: CASSPHTDTQYF
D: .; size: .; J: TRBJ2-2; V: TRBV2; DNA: TGTGCCAGCAGGCGGGGCGCCGGGGAGCTGTTTTTT; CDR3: CASRRGAGELFF
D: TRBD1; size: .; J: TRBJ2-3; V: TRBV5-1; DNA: TGCGCCAGCAGCTTGGGACAGGGATTCTGGATATGGGATACGCAGTATTTT; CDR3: CASSLGQGFWIWDTQYF
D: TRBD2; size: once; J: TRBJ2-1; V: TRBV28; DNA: TGTGCCAGCAACCTGGGACTAGCTTACGACAATGAGCAGTTCTTC; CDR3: CASNLGLAYDNEQFF
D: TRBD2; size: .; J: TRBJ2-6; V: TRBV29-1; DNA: TGCAGCGTAGACACTAGCGGGAGGACTTCTGGGGCCAACGTCCTGACTTTC; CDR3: CSVDTSGRTSGANVLTF
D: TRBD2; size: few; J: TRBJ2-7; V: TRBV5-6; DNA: TGTGCCAGCAGCTTCACACTAGCGGGAGTCTCCTACGAGCAGTACTTC; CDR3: CASSFTLAGVSYEQYF
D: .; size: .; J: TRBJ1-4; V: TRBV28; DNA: TGTGCCAGCAGTTCTGTGGCGCCCCCTCTTGGGGCGTTTGAAAAACTGTTTTTT; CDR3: CASSSVAPPLGAFEKLFF
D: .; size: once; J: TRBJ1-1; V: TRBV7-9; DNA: TGTGCCAGCAGCTTTAGGGGCCCTGAAGCTTTCTTT; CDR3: CASSFRGPEAFF
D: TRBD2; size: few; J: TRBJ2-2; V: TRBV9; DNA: TGTGCCAGCAGCGTAGTTCAGGGACTAGCGGGAGTCGGGGCCGGGGAGCTGTTTTTT; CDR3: CASSVVQGLAGVGAGELFF
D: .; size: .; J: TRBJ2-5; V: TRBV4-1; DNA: TGCGCCAGCAGCCAACAGGGCACCCAAGAGACCCAGTACTTC; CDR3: CASSQQGTQETQYF
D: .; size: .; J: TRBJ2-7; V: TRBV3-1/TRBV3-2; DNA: TGTGCGGCCCGGTTCGGGAACGAGCAGTACTTC; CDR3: CAARFGNEQYF
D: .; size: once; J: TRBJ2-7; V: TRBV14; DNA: TGTGCCAGCAGCCGAGATCGAGGCAGTGAGCAGTACTTC; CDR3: CASSRDRGSEQYF
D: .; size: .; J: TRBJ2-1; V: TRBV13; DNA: TGTGCCAGCAGCTTGGTTACAAGCTCCTACAATGAGCAGTTCTTC; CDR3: CASSLVTSSYNEQFF
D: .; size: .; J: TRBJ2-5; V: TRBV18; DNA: TGTGCCAGCTCACCACGGGGTTTGTTAGCGGAGACCCAGTACTTC; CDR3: CASSPRGLLAETQYF
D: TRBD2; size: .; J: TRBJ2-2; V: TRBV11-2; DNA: TGTGCCAGCAGCTTGCGCGGAGGGACTAGCATTACCGGGGAGCTGTTTTTT; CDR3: CASSLRGGTSITGELFF
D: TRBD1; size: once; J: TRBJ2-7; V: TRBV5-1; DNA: TGCGCCAGCAGCCCCAGGACAGGGCGTCCCTACGAGCAGTACTTC; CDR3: CASSPRTGRPYEQYF
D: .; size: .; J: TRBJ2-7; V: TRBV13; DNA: TGTGCCAGCAGCTTAGGCCCCCTCTACGAGCAGTACTTC; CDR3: CASSLGPLYEQYF
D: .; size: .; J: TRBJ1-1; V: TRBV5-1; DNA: TGCGCCAGCAGCTTGGAAACGGTACAGACTGAAGCTTTCTTT; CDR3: CASSLETVQTEAFF
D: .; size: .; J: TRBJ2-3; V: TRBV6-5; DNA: TGTGCCAGCAGTTATAGCGGTAGCACAGATACGCAGTATTTT; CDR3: CASSYSGSTDTQYF
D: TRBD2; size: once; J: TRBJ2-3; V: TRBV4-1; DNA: TGCGCCAGCAGCCAGCAACTAGCGGGAGGCCCAGATACGCAGTATTTT; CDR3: CASSQQLAGGPDTQYF
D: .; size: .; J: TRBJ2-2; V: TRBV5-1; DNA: TGCGCCAGCAGCTTGGGGGCGGGTGCGAACACCGGGGAGCTGTTTTTT; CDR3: CASSLGAGANTGELFF